These T cell receptor beta chains were read from a single sample in a study of Ad26.COV2.S vaccination and SARS-CoV-2 variants. Method: immunoSEQ multiplex PCR; TCRdb's copy keeps in-frame clones and lacks some. The table lists more than 350,000 clones, approximately 92% of them singletons. Sequenced here: peripheral blood, sampled in a trial of Ad26.COV2.S vaccine versus placebo. All receptors derive from a person aged 18-60 years who received the Ad26.COV2.S COVID-19 vaccine or a placebo. The CDR3 runs from the conserved cysteine through the conserved F or W. The D gene is left open where the match is weak. The size entry is marked missing in some rows and otherwise reads once, few, many or a size class.

18,TRBD1,.,TRBV12-5,TRBJ2-2,TGTGCTAGTGGTTTACCCCCCGTCGGAACAGGGGGCACCGGGGAGCTGTTTTTT,CASGLPPVGTGGTGELFF
15,TRBD2,once,TRBV7-7,TRBJ2-1,TGTGCTAGCAGCTCGGGACTAGCGCCTTTCAATGAGCAGTTCTTC,CASSSGLAPFNEQFF
14,.,.,TRBV27,TRBJ2-2,TGTGCCAGCAGTTTAGTTCGGGTCACCGGGGAGCTGTTTTTT,CASSLVRVTGELFF
16,TRBD1,.,TRBV27,TRBJ2-3,TGTGCCAGCAGGCTAGGACAGGGGGCGGGTCCAGATACGCAGTATTTT,CASRLGQGAGPDTQYF
19,TRBD2,.,TRBV3-1/TRBV3-2,TRBJ2-2,TGTGCCAGCAGCCCATTTTGTTATCTAGCGGGAACTAACACCGGGGAGCTGTTTTTT,CASSPFCYLAGTNTGELFF
16,.,.,TRBV3-1/TRBV3-2,TRBJ1-1,TGTGCCAGCAGCTCCTGTCGAGAGCCGTGTAGCACTGAAGCTTTCTTT,CASSSCREPCSTEAFF
15,TRBD2,.,TRBV30,TRBJ2-1,TGTGCCTGGAGTGGTGGACTAGCGGGAGATGATTACCGGTTCTTC,CAWSGGLAGDDYRFF
15,TRBD2,many,TRBV5-1,TRBJ2-2,TGCGCCACTTCTAGCGGGAGTATGGACACCGGGGAGCTGTTTTTT,CATSSGSMDTGELFF
13,.,.,TRBV7-2,TRBJ1-2,TGTGCCAGCAGCTTACGAAGGGGGTACTACTACACCTTC,CASSLRRGYYYTF
15,.,.,TRBV4-2,TRBJ1-1,TGTGCCAGCAGCCAAGGTGAGGGCCGGAACACTGAAGCTTTCTTT,CASSQGEGRNTEAFF
11,TRBD2,once,TRBV29-1,TRBJ2-7,TGCAGCGTTGGGTTGACTAGCGGAAATTTATTC,CSVGLTSGNLF
17,TRBD1,few,TRBV19,TRBJ1-6,TGTGCCAGTAGTCTTAACAGGGGCCCGATTGGTAAGTCACCCCTCCACTTT,CASSLNRGPIGKSPLHF
14,TRBD1,.,TRBV6-5,TRBJ2-7,TGTGCCAGCAGCCGGACAGGCCAGGGTGACGAGCAGTACTTC,CASSRTGQGDEQYF
13,TRBD1,.,TRBV6-5,TRBJ1-6,TGTGCCAGCCGGGACAGGGATAATTCACCCCTCCACTTT,CASRDRDNSPLHF
14,.,.,TRBV3-1/TRBV3-2,TRBJ2-5,TGTGCCAGCAGCCCCCGGGACCTACAAGAGACCCAGTACTTC,CASSPRDLQETQYF
13,.,.,TRBV3-1/TRBV3-2,TRBJ1-2,TGTGCCAGCAGAACCACTGGGGGAGATGGCTACACCTTC,CASRTTGGDGYTF
15,.,.,TRBV5-1,TRBJ1-6,TGCGCCAGCAGCTTGGGCCCCGGGACTTCTTCACCCCTCCACTTT,CASSLGPGTSSPLHF
13,.,.,TRBV11-2,TRBJ1-1,TGTGCCAGCAGCTTAGACGTGAACACTGAAGCTTTCTTT,CASSLDVNTEAFF
13,.,.,TRBV5-4,TRBJ1-1,TGTGCCAGCAGTCGACAGGAGGGCACTGAAGCTTTCTTT,CASSRQEGTEAFF
14,.,once,TRBV18,TRBJ2-1,TGTGCCAGCTCATTGGATAGCTCCTACAATGAGCAGTTCTTC,CASSLDSSYNEQFF
20,.,.,TRBV6-2/TRBV6-3,TRBJ1-5,TGTGCCAGCAGTTACACTCCAGTAAAACCCTTCGTATCGGGCAATCAGCCCCAGCATTTT,CASSYTPVKPFVSGNQPQHF
13,TRBD1,.,TRBV6-5,TRBJ1-1,TGTGCCAGCAGTTACTCCTCGGGACAGGAAGCTTTCTTT,CASSYSSGQEAFF
14,.,.,TRBV18,TRBJ1-1,TGTGCCAGCTCACCGGGGGTTTGGGACACTGAAGCTTTCTTT,CASSPGVWDTEAFF
19,.,.,TRBV4-3,TRBJ1-1,TGCGCCAGCAGCCAAGTTTTGCGCGGGGAATTAGAGCTTGGAAGGGAAGCTTTCTTT,CASSQVLRGELELGREAFF
14,.,.,TRBV7-7,TRBJ2-5,TGTGCTAGCAGCCTAGGAAACAGTCAAGAGACCCAGTACTTC,CASSLGNSQETQYF
15,TRBD2,.,TRBV7-8,TRBJ2-3,TGTGCCAGCAGCCTTAGCGGGGAGGGGGCAGATACGCAGTATTTT,CASSLSGEGADTQYF
11,.,.,TRBV25-1,TRBJ1-4,TGTGCCAGCGGACCGTTGAAAAAACTGTTTTTT,CASGPLKKLFF
16,.,.,TRBV6-2/TRBV6-3,TRBJ2-2,TGTGCCAGTAGTATAACGGGCCCCGGGGACACCGGGGAGCTGTTTTTT,CASSITGPGDTGELFF
13,.,.,TRBV5-1,TRBJ2-1,TGCGCCAGCAGCCCCATGACGGGGAATGAGCAGTTCTTC,CASSPMTGNEQFF
15,TRBD2,few,TRBV5-1,TRBJ2-7,TGCGCCAGCAGCTTGGAACTAGCGGGTCCCTACGAGCAGTACTTC,CASSLELAGPYEQYF
16,.,few,TRBV18,TRBJ2-2,TGTGCCAGCTCACCACCGGAAGGGGCTCGCACCGGGGAGCTGTTTTTT,CASSPPEGARTGELFF
13,.,.,TRBV9,TRBJ2-2,TGTGCCAGCAGCTATTATAACACCGGGGAGCTGTTTTTT,CASSYYNTGELFF
16,TRBD1,.,TRBV7-2,TRBJ1-2,TGTGCCAGCAGCTTAATGGCGGGGGACAGAACCGATGGCTACACCTTC,CASSLMAGDRTDGYTF
16,.,.,TRBV4-3,TRBJ2-3,TGCGCCAGCAGCCAAGCGGCGGGAAGTAGCACAGATACGCAGTATTTT,CASSQAAGSSTDTQYF
13,.,.,TRBV12-3/TRBV12-4,TRBJ1-1,TGTGCCAGCAGTTTTATGAGGGACACTGAAGCTTTCTTT,CASSFMRDTEAFF
12,.,once,TRBV7-9,TRBJ1-4,TGTGCCAGCAGCTTAGAAACAGGAAAACTGTTTTTT,CASSLETGKLFF
13,.,.,TRBV24-1,TRBJ2-3,TGTGCCACCCGGGACCCTAGCACAGATACGCAGTATTTT,CATRDPSTDTQYF
14,.,.,TRBV7-2,TRBJ1-3,TGTGCCAGCAGCCACAGAGGTGCTGGAAACACCATATATTTT,CASSHRGAGNTIYF
15,TRBD2,.,TRBV6-6,TRBJ2-7,TGTGCCAGCAGTTACACTAGCGGGCCTACCTACGAGCAGTACTTC,CASSYTSGPTYEQYF
16,.,.,TRBV18,TRBJ1-3,TGTGCCAGCTCACAATCGCAGAGCAGCTCTGGAAACACCATATATTTT,CASSQSQSSSGNTIYF
12,.,.,TRBV6-5,TRBJ1-2,TGTGCCAGCAGCACCAATACCTATGGCTACACCTTC,CASSTNTYGYTF
15,.,.,TRBV7-2,TRBJ2-7,TGTGCCAGCAGCCTAGCCGGCGCGAGCGCCGACGAGCAGTACTTC,CASSLAGASADEQYF
16,TRBD1,.,TRBV6-6,TRBJ1-3,TGTGCCAGCAGCCCTGGACAGGGGGTGACTGGAAACACCATATATTTT,CASSPGQGVTGNTIYF
14,TRBD1,.,TRBV18,TRBJ2-7,TGTGCCAGCTCACAAGGACAGGGGGCGAGGGAGCAGTACTTC,CASSQGQGAREQYF
15,TRBD2,.,TRBV7-8,TRBJ2-4,TGTGCCAGCAGCGCCGGAGCGGGAAGCGAAAAGATTCAGTACTTC,CASSAGAGSEKIQYF
14,.,.,TRBV6-5,TRBJ1-1,TGTGCCAGCAGTCGGAGGGTATCGGGCACTGAAGCTTTCTTT,CASSRRVSGTEAFF
12,TRBD1,.,TRBV19,TRBJ1-4,TGTGCCAGTACCCCGACAGGGTTGGAACTGTTTTTT,CASTPTGLELFF
16,TRBD2,.,TRBV5-4,TRBJ2-3,TGTGCCAGCAGCTCAGGTAGCGGGAGTGTAACAGATACGCAGTATTTT,CASSSGSGSVTDTQYF
15,.,.,TRBV30,TRBJ2-7,TGTGCCTGGAGTTCCAAGAGGGCTCCGATTTACGAGCAGTACTTC,CAWSSKRAPIYEQYF
16,.,.,TRBV12-2,TRBJ1-5,TGTGCAAGTCGCTTAGACAAGAACCGGGGCAATCAGCCCCAGCATTTT,CASRLDKNRGNQPQHF
16,.,.,TRBV11-2,TRBJ1-5,TGTGCCAGCAGCTTAGTCGGTGGTGATCTGAATCAGCCCCAGCATTTT,CASSLVGGDLNQPQHF
20,.,.,TRBV21-1,TRBJ1-6,TGTGCCAGCCTAACGTTTTACAGGGGGCCCGTTCCTCTAATTAATTCACCCCTCCACTTT,CASLTFYRGPVPLINSPLHF
15,.,.,TRBV7-6,TRBJ1-3,TGTGCCAGCAGCTTACTTCGGACTGCAGGAAACACCATATATTTT,CASSLLRTAGNTIYF
16,TRBD1,.,TRBV6-2/TRBV6-3,TRBJ1-1,TGTGCCAGCAGTTCGACCCGACAGGGTCCGAACACTGAAGCTTTCTTT,CASSSTRQGPNTEAFF
14,TRBD1,.,TRBV18,TRBJ1-1,TGTGCCAGCTCACCTCGACAGGGAGGTGCTGAAGCTTTCTTT,CASSPRQGGAEAFF
14,.,.,TRBV5-1,TRBJ2-3,TGCGCCAGCAGCTCCGAAGGTCCCCTCGATACGCAGTATTTT,CASSSEGPLDTQYF
16,.,.,TRBV19,TRBJ1-2,TGTGCCAGTAGAGATGCCCGCCCCGAGATCAACTATGGCTACACCTTC,CASRDARPEINYGYTF
16,TRBD1,few,TRBV7-3,TRBJ2-2,TGTGCCAGCAGCTTAATAGGAGGGACAGGGACCGGGGAGCTGTTTTTT,CASSLIGGTGTGELFF
14,.,once,TRBV6-2/TRBV6-3,TRBJ1-1,TGTGCCAGCAGTCCGTCCAGGGCGAACACTGAAGCTTTCTTT,CASSPSRANTEAFF
15,TRBD1,few,TRBV7-9,TRBJ2-1,TGTGCCAGCAGCAGTACCGGGACAGGGTACAATGAGCAGTTCTTC,CASSSTGTGYNEQFF